Listed below are T cell receptor beta chains from one sample, sequenced in a study of CD4 T cells in relation to SARS-CoV-2 and coronaviruses. Their antigens are not known. Some clones are missing from TCRdb's copy, which holds only in-frame ones; the method was immunoSEQ multiplex PCR. The sample carries about 36,000 clones, under 85% recorded once. Sequences were obtained from memory CD4+ T cells from PBMCs, cultured in vitro. The source of these receptors is an adult with COVID-19. Both conserved end residues are part of each CDR3. The D gene is left open where the match is weak. Rows give clone size only sometimes, using once, few, many, or a class for an expanded clone.

V gene	clone size	J gene	D gene	CDR3 DNA	CDR3 protein
TRBV9	.	TRBJ2-5	.	TGTGCCAGCAGTCAACCGGGGAGGCCCCAGTACTTC	CASSQPGRPQYF
TRBV28	.	TRBJ1-1	.	TGTGCCAGCAGTTTAATAGAGGGTGGCACTGAAGCTTTCTTT	CASSLIEGGTEAFF
TRBV11-2	.	TRBJ2-3	.	TGTGCCAGCAGCTTAATGGGCGGCCAAAACACAGATACGCAGTATTTT	CASSLMGGQNTDTQYF
TRBV4-1	few	TRBJ2-7	TRBD1	TGCGCCAGCAGCCAGCTCGGACAGGGGGGCTACGAGCAGTACTTC	CASSQLGQGGYEQYF
TRBV30	.	TRBJ2-3	.	TGTGCCTGGACAGTTGGACAGTCAGTGGATACGCAGTATTTT	CAWTVGQSVDTQYF
TRBV6-5	.	TRBJ2-5	.	TGTGCCAGCATTGGGGCAGTGAAACAAGAGACCCAGTACTTC	CASIGAVKQETQYF
TRBV27	.	TRBJ1-1	.	TGTGCCAGCAGTGACCCCCCCGGAGATAACACTGAAGCTTTCTTT	CASSDPPGDNTEAFF
TRBV6-5	.	TRBJ2-1	TRBD2	TGTGCCAGCACCCTACTAGCGGACAATGAGCAGTTCTTC	CASTLLADNEQFF
TRBV7-2	few	TRBJ1-6	.	TGTGCCAGCAGCCTGGGGGGTGGAGGGCATTCACCCCTCCACTTT	CASSLGGGGHSPLHF
TRBV5-5	.	TRBJ1-2	TRBD1	TGTGCCAGCAGCTTGGCAGGGTCAGGGGGCGCGACTGGTGGCTACACCTTC	CASSLAGSGGATGGYTF
TRBV12-3/TRBV12-4	.	TRBJ2-1	.	TGTGCCAGCACCGTAGAGTACAATGAGCAGTTCTTC	CASTVEYNEQFF
TRBV5-4	.	TRBJ2-7	.	TGTGCCAGCAGCGGGGGAGCGGGTGTTTCCTACGAGCAGTACTTC	CASSGGAGVSYEQYF
TRBV20-1	.	TRBJ1-1	.	TGCAGTGCTAGTCCCCCGATGAACACTGAAGCTTTCTTT	CSASPPMNTEAFF
TRBV9	few	TRBJ2-2	.	TGTGCCAGCAGCGATACGGGTGCCGGGGAGCTGTTTTTT	CASSDTGAGELFF
TRBV20-1	few	TRBJ2-5	.	TGCAGTGCTGGGCCGAAAGTGACCCAGTACTTC	CSAGPKVTQYF
TRBV7-2	.	TRBJ2-5	.	TGTGCCAGCACCACAATCGGTCCCCAGTACTTC	CASTTIGPQYF